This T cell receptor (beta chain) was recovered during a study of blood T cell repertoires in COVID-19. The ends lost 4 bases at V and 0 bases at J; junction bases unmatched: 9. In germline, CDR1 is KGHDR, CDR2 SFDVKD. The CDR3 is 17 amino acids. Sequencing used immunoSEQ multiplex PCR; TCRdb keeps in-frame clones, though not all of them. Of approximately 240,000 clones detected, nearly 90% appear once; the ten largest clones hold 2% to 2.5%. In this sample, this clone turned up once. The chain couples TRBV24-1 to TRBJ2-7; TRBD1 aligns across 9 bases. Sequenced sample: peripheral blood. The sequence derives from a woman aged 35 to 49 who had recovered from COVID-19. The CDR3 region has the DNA TGTGCCACCAGTGAAACTGGACAGGGGCTAAACTCCTACGAGCAGTACTTC. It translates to CATSETGQGLNSYEQYF.